This T cell receptor beta chain was captured in a study of blood T cell repertoires in COVID-19. Whole-study context: In each case, the material was cDNA or gDNA derived from T cells, B-cell-depleted T cells, or PBMCs.

Looked up from germline, CDR1 is SGHTA and CDR2 is FQGTGA. CDR3 size: 15 residues. J gave up 6 bases and V 5 bases, and 5 bases lay outside the gene matches. Authors' data handling: Estimated nucleated cell counts came from reference gene primer amplification. Profiling relied on immunoSEQ multiplex PCR, and the TCRdb table lists in-frame clones only, not all of them. That table is the source of V, J and clone size, and D and trimming were worked out from the DNA. The sample lists 210,000 or so clones; roughly 78% were seen once. This receptor was obtained from a woman aged 40 to 55 with acute or convalescent COVID-19. The source material was peripheral blood. V and J are TRBV7-3 and TRBJ2-2; 11 nucleotides agree with TRBD1. CDR3 amino acids: CASSVRTGGSGELFF. CDR3 sequence (DNA): TGTGCCAGCAGCGTGAGGACAGGGGGCTCCGGGGAGCTGTTTTTT.